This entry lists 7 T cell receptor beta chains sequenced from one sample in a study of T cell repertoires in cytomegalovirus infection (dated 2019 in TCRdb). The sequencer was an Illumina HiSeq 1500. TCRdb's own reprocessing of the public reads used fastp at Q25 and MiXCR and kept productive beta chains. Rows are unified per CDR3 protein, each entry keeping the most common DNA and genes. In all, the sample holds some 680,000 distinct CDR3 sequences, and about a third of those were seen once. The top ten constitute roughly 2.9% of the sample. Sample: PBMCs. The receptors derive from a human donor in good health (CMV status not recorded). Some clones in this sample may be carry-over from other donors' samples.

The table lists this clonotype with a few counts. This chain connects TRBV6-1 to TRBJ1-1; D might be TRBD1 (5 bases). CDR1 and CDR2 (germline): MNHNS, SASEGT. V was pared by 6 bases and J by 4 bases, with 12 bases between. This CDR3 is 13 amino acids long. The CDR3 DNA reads TGTGCCAGCAGCCAGGGTTTTAGCACTGAAGCTTTCTTT. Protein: CASSQGFSTEAFF.

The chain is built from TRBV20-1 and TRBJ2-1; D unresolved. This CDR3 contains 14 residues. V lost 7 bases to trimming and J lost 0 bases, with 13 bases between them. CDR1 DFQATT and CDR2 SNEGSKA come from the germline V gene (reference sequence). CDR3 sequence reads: CSEVRARSYNEQFF. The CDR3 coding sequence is TGCAGTGAAGTACGGGCCCGCTCCTACAATGAGCAGTTCTTC.

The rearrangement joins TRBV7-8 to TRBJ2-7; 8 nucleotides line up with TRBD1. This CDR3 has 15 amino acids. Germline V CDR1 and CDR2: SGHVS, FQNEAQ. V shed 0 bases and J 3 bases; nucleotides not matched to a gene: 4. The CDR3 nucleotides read TGTGCCAGCAGCTTAGCGTTAACAGGGGGCTACGAGCAGTACTTC. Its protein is CASSLALTGGYEQYF. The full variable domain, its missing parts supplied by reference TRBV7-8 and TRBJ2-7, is GAGVSQSPRYKVAKRGQDVALRCDPISGHVSLFWYQQALGQGPEFLTYFQNEAQLDKSGLPSDRFFAERPEGSVSTLKIQRTQQEDSAVYLCASSLALTGGYEQYFGPGTRLTVT.

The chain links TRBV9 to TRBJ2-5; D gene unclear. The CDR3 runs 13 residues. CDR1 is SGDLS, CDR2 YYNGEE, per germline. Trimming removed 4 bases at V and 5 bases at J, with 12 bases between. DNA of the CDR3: TGTGCCAGCAGCCCCGGAGTTTTGGAGACCCAGTACTTC. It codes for CASSPGVLETQYF.

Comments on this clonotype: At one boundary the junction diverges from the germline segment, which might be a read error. CDR3 in amino acids: CASSWIGQGGENLFF. The CDR3 nucleotides are TGTGCCAGCAGTTGGATCGGACAGGGGGGGGAAAATCTGTTTTTT. The chain links TRBV25-1 to TRBJ1-4; TRBD1 matches 10 bases. The CDR3 is 15 amino acids. Germline CDR1 MGHDK, CDR2 SYGVNS.

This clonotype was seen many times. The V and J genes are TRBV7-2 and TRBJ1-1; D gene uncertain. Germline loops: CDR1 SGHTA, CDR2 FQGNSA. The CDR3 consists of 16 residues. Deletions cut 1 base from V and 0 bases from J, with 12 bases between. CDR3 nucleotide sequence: TGTGCCAGCAGCTTAGTACGGAGCGCGCTGAACACTGAAGCTTTCTTT. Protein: CASSLVRSALNTEAFF.

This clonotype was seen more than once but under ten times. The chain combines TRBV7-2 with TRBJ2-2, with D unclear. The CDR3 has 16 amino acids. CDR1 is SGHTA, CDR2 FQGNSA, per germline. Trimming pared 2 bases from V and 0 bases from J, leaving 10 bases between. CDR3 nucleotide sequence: TGTGCCAGCAGCTTAAGACGGCTCGCGAACACCGGGGAGCTGTTTTTT. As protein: CASSLRRLANTGELFF.